This TCR beta chain is from a study of cytomegalovirus exposure and HLA in healthy donors (dated by TCRdb to 2016 to 2017). As for the study more broadly: In an earlier analysis of around 540 of the donors, 276 Gb of sequence data and 95 million to 130 million unique TCR beta sequences from 180 million or so T cells were reported. An early release covering 550 to 700 HLA-typed donors comprised approximately 300 gigabases of sequencing data and 65 million to 100 million unique TCR sequences. The genetic ancestry cluster associated with self-reported Caucasian donors included roughly 84% of the roughly 360 genotyped donors. The study aimed to test whether signatures of past pathogen exposure could be identified by cataloging public T cell receptors. The study used immunosequencing to profile the T cell repertoires of 670 or so subjects and linked those repertoires to cytomegalovirus serostatus. Besides the first cohort of around 670 subjects, a separate validation cohort made up of some 110 different subjects was used. High-throughput TCR immunosequencing, statistical association of individual TCRs with disease status, and machine learning were combined to predict cytomegalovirus infection status. To study patterns of TCR occurrence, a later analysis re-analyzed previously published TCR beta repertoires from 666 donors and added high-resolution HLA genotyping. The later analysis used no new phenotypic data to find candidate immune exposures, relying instead on TCR beta sequences and their occurrence across donors. An earlier analysis of 587 of the donors applied high-throughput TCR beta sequencing to assess whether each TCR beta V gene segment acted as functional or pseudogenic. Donor age, sex, ethnicity and CMV serostatus were compiled together with the repertoire data. A later genetic analysis took genome-wide SNP genotypes for about 55% of the 666 donors and used that subset as a discovery cohort. All discovery cohort repertoires had been generated on a single sequencing platform. HLA typing covered class I and class II loci at four-digit resolution. The number of donors typed differed by locus, with about 629-630 for A, B, C, DRB1 and DQB1, more than 500 for DQA1, 600 to 610 for DPA1, and about 450 for DPB1. Because of strong linkage in the cohort, roughly five DR-DQ haplotypes were treated as single units for association and clustering. Among 300 to 500 genotyped donors of the cohort, an average of approximately 240,000 unique TCR beta nucleotide sequences was sequenced per donor, of which about 18% were non-productive.

For CDR1 and CDR2, the germline V gene (reference sequence) lists LNHDA and SQIVND. A distance of 15 bases separates the germline ends of V and J, which lose 3 bases and 1 base respectively. The CDR3 sequence holds 16 residues, the cysteine and phenylalanine included. The read is trimmed to its CDR3 DNA, 48 bases read in frame from base 1. In total, 666 healthy bone marrow donors made up the cohort. Cohort members were all nominally healthy when sampled, although unrecorded immune exposures were likely present. The donor was CMV seronegative and was included in the group of under 450 seronegative cohort members. A peripheral blood sample was provided by each donor, and peripheral blood mononuclear cells were used for TCR beta sequencing. The Qiagen DNeasy Blood Extraction Kit was used to extract genomic DNA from the blood cell samples. This clone was seen only a few times. The target of this receptor is not known. No per-base quality is available; no much larger clone lies one base away.

Library preparation used the immunoSEQ multiplex PCR assay. The multiplex PCR relied on a mix of 60 forward primers for TCR Vbeta segments and 13 reverse primers for TCR Jbeta segments. A multiplex PCR assay on genomic DNA amplified the CDR3 region of rearranged TCR beta genes. On the Illumina HiSeq System, the amplified TCR beta libraries were sequenced as 87-base-pair reads. In the original analysis: A later analysis counted about 82 million unique TCR beta chains across the 666 repertoires, and roughly 11 million of these chains were shared by at least two donors. Raw reads were error-corrected and collapsed into unique sequences by a nearest-neighbor algorithm in which closely related sequences were merged to remove PCR and sequencing errors. To assign V, D and J gene segments, CDR3 sequences were aligned to IMGT reference sequences. Each retained sequence needed at least a six-nucleotide match to both a V gene segment and a J gene segment. A rearrangement counted as productive if the CDR3 had no stop codons and remained in frame with V and J, and every other rearrangement counted as non-productive. Following IMGT convention, CDR3 was defined as the stretch from the second conserved V-encoded cysteine to the conserved J-encoded phenylalanine. The earlier analysis of about 610 of the donors excluded sequences that lacked an unambiguous match to a single V gene segment. In an earlier analysis of roughly 500 of the donors, V segments were called functional above 56.7% productive rearrangements and were called segregating when the between-donor standard deviation exceeded 5%. A statistical classification framework was built to diagnose cytomegalovirus status from the catalog of TCR beta chain sequences. In a later analysis, V and J genes were assigned by comparing TCR nucleotide sequences against IMGT/GENE-DB human TR gene sequences. A later analysis assigned CDR3 sequences and most-parsimonious VDJ recombination scenarios with the TCRdist pipeline. In a later analysis, each TCR beta chain was defined by its CDR3 amino acid sequence together with its V-gene family, and reads without a unique V-gene family were excluded. In a later analysis, fewer than 600 highly shared, low-generation-probability nucleotide sequences were removed to address suspected cross-contamination and a sequencing artifact. In a later analysis, a clonal expansion index for each public chain was calculated from normalized within-repertoire ranks of inferred template counts. In a later analysis, generation probabilities were computed using a VDJ recombination model fitted to out-of-frame rearrangements, and the results were checked against IGoR. Hypergeometric tests were used in a later analysis to score TCR-TCR, TCR-HLA and TCR-CMV co-occurrence, with a repertoire-size bias correction applied to the TCR pairs. A later analysis estimated false discovery rates by permuting HLA or CMV assignments 20 times. In a later analysis, co-occurring TCRs were grouped using DBSCAN, with TCRdist sequence similarity added in when clustering inside HLA-allele-positive subsets. Repertoires with fewer than 30,000 or more than 120,000 public chains were left out of co-occurrence clustering, as were five repertoires with anomalous nucleotide sharing. Here the immuneACCESS table is served through TCRdb, limited to in-frame sequences with V and J called. Missing clones are a known gap in these copies; in checked studies unresolved V genes cover under half, and the rest lacks a known reason. V, J and clone size reflect that table, while D and trimming were determined from the DNA. The sample records 150,000 to 200,000 clones, 80% of which are singletons. The ten largest clones add up to under 0.8% of the sample.

Paper-wide results and their limitations: Most TCR sequences were seen in very few donors, while some public TCRs were found in many individuals. Linkage disequilibrium might explain the correlated functional status among segregating V segments, but an unknown experimental factor could not be excluded. When HLA alleles, especially DR and DQ, strongly co-occurred, TCR associations were difficult to assign to individual alleles. According to a later genetic analysis, donors in an Asian-associated ancestry cluster had fewer N-insertions in productive TCRs than the approximately 700-donor mean. A later analysis found that TCR association rates varied across HLA loci, with DRB1 alleles showing the most associated TCRs and HLA-C alleles the fewest. Specific HLA alleles were associated with 16,951 TCR beta sequences at a false discovery rate of 0.05 in a later analysis. A later analysis found that most CMV-associated TCR beta chains appeared HLA-restricted, with HLA associations seemingly driven largely by CMV exposure. In a later analysis, HLA-associated TCR beta chains were found to be more clonally expanded and to have lower generation probabilities than equally common non-associated chains. A cluster of highly shared sequence variants was judged likely to be a technical artifact of the sequencing pipeline. In a later genetic analysis, a missense DCLRE1C variant was associated with V-gene and J-gene trimming of TCR beta chains, and the association was replicated in an independent cohort. Three of the identified cytomegalovirus-associated TCR beta chains were confirmed in vitro to be specific for cytomegalovirus antigens. According to a later analysis, parvovirus B19, influenza, CMV and Epstein-Barr virus appeared linked to several top co-occurrence clusters. Immune exposure information for the cohort was limited to CMV serostatus. Because the 87-base-pair reads could not distinguish some IMGT-functional V segments, including TRBV6-2 and TRBV6-3, those segments were excluded. In this cohort, only TCR beta chains were sequenced, and detectable features were limited by the absence of alpha or paired-chain data. The study gave a list of about 170 TCR beta chains associated with cytomegalovirus. Because counts were too low, about 18 rarely observed V segments, including chromosome 9 orphons, were excluded from the earlier analysis of roughly 580 of the donors. Cytomegalovirus status was reported to be diagnosed by the classifier with high specificity and sensitivity in both the original and validation cohorts. Because HLA typing was missing for some donors at each locus, association tests included only the typed subset. Sequencing depth was assumed to be roughly uniform across donors in the presence/absence analyses, though that assumption may not hold. In an earlier analysis of around 500 of the donors, most TCR beta V segments appeared in productive rearrangements about 90% or about 30% of the time, broadly matching IMGT annotations. A further reported finding was that TCR beta sequences accurately predicted the HLA-A and HLA-B alleles for most subjects in the first cohort. According to the authors, the approach could potentially be generalized to other disease states and immunological phenotypes.

The rearrangement combines TRBV19 with TRBJ1-1; no confident D gene assignment can be made. Sequenced material: PBMCs. This receptor was taken from a boy younger than 18 in good health and CMV-seronegative. The CDR3 region has the sequence CASSIQKAERNTEAFF. The DNA is TGTGCCAGTAGTATCCAGAAGGCGGAACGGAACACTGAAGCTTTCTTT.